The entry that follows covers one TCR beta chain sequence. Its antigen is unidentified. This entry comes from a study of shared clonotypes between healthy human individuals. General study points: Genetic and exposure-history diversity was limited by the small donor number. Sampling used blood alone; tissue repertoires probably differ. The generation probabilities recorded for non-shared clonotypes fell below those of clonotypes shared by all four donors.

Genomic DNA of each subset was evenly split across several immunoSEQ plates. Method: immunoSEQ multiplex PCR; TCRdb's copy keeps in-frame clones and lacks some. The sample shows 1,400,000 or so clones, roughly 98.5% of them seen only once. Trimming left V 1 base short and J 2 bases short, with 13 bases between. CDR3 length: 16 residues. Germline V CDR1 and CDR2: SGHKS, YYEKEE (reference sequence). The specimen sequenced was naive CD4+ T cells sorted from blood. Stated subset: CD45RA+ positively selected. V usage is TRBV5-5 and J usage is TRBJ2-1; D perhaps matches TRBD1 (6 bases). This clonotype originated in a man aged 30-40 years in good health. The chain's CDR3 is CASSLNLQGPYNEQFF. For the CDR3, the DNA is TGTGCCAGCAGCTTGAACCTACAGGGTCCCTACAATGAGCAGTTCTTC.